What follows are 26 T cell receptor beta chains derived from one specimen sequenced in a study of spatial heterogeneity in lung cancer. Using its own MiXCR run on the 5' RACE reads, TCRdb lists one record per CDR3 protein. Among 43,000 or so distinct CDR3 sequences listed, approximately 7% were seen once. Time point specified: sample taken at primary tumor resection. Sequencing of whole RNA from tumor, nontumor lung or frozen PBMC involved no sorting. The starting material was PBMCs, obtained at surgery. The receptor set was obtained from a female donor with early-stage non-small cell lung cancer.

This rearrangement joins TRBV6-5 to TRBJ1-1; a possible D gene is TRBD1 (5 bases). Germline CDR1 reads MNHEY; CDR2 reads SVGAGI. Trimming pared 2 bases from V and 3 bases from J, leaving 10 bases between. CDR3 size: 14 residues. CDR3 nucleotides: TGTGCCAGCAGTTACGGGGGGGAGGACACTGAAGCTTTCTTT. Translation gives CASSYGGEDTEAFF.

In this sample, this clonotype turned up many times. This chain joins TRBV3-1 and TRBJ1-6, with D tentatively TRBD1 (5 bases). Between the trimmed V and J ends, which lost 0 bases and 10 bases, there was a span of 10 bases. This CDR3 contains 14 residues. Germline V gene lookup returns CDR1 LGHDT and CDR2 YNNKEL (reference sequence). CDR3 region: CASSQDPGGSPLHF. Written as DNA, the CDR3 is TGTGCCAGCAGCCAAGATCCGGGGGGATCACCCCTCCACTTT.

This clonotype was seen many times. The V call is TRBV10-3, the J call TRBJ2-7; 7 bases are a match to TRBD2. The V segment lost 6 bases and the J segment 5 bases; nucleotides outside the gene matches: 13. Germline V lookup: CDR1 ENHRY, CDR2 SYGVKD. CDR3 length equals 15 residues. The CDR3 spells CAISQRTREGNEQYF. The DNA of the CDR3 is TGTGCCATCAGCCAGCGGACTAGAGAGGGCAACGAGCAGTACTTC.

This clonotype showed up many times. The chain is built from TRBV3-1 and TRBJ2-5; D is unresolved. V shed 4 bases and J shed 4 bases, with 10 bases lying between them. Germline V lookup: CDR1 LGHDT, CDR2 YNNKEL (reference sequence). The CDR3 has 13 residues. The CDR3 DNA is TGTGCCAGCAGCCTCCCGACCGGAGAGACCCAGTACTTC. This sequence encodes CASSLPTGETQYF.

This clonotype was counted ten times or more. J is TRBJ2-7 and V is TRBV4-1; no clear D. Germline CDR1 and CDR2: MGHRA and YSYEKL. The CDR3 sequence is 15 residues long. The V and J ends lost 0 bases and 1 base respectively, with 10 bases between them. The CDR3 bases are TGCGCCAGCAGCCAAGATCTCCAGGTTTCCTACGAGCAGTACTTC. Protein: CASSQDLQVSYEQYF.

This clonotype was seen a handful of times. The J gene is TRBJ2-1, the V gene TRBV4-1; 7 nucleotides agree with TRBD1. CDR1 and CDR2 from the germline V gene are MGHRA and YSYEKL. This CDR3 is 15 amino acids long. With V trimmed by 6 bases and J by 9 bases, 14 bases remained unmatched. The CDR3 DNA sequence: TGCGCCAGCAGGGTACAGGGGACCCCCTACGGTGAGCAGTTCTTC. Its translation is CASRVQGTPYGEQFF.

This clonotype occurred many times. This sequence joins TRBV5-1 and TRBJ1-1; 7 nucleotides match TRBD1. The V gene's germline CDR1 is SGHRS and CDR2 YFSETQ. The CDR3 consists of 13 residues. V lost 2 bases and J lost 4; bases outside the gene matches: 2. The CDR3 coding sequence is TGCGCCAGCAGCTTCACAGGGGTCACTGAAGCTTTCTTT. Amino acid sequence: CASSFTGVTEAFF.

This clonotype has at least ten counts. The chain uses TRBV6-2 or TRBV6-3 and TRBJ1-1; no clear D. Trimming took off 7 bases at V and 6 bases at J, with 12 bases between the two ends. The germline CDR1 and CDR2 sequences are MNHEY and SVGEGT. CDR3 length: 12 residues. In DNA form, the CDR3 reads TGTGCCAGCAATGCGGGTGGCCCTGAAGCTTTCTTT. Amino acids: CASNAGGPEAFF.

The chain recombines TRBV12-3 or TRBV12-4 with TRBJ2-7, with D unclear. The CDR3 loop spans 13 amino acids. Trimming took off 5 bases at V and 0 bases at J, with 8 bases between the two ends. In DNA form, the CDR3 reads TGTGCCAGCAGTCCGTGGGACTCCTACGAGCAGTACTTC. This sequence encodes CASSPWDSYEQYF.

This clonotype was found a few times. The V and J genes are TRBV5-1 and TRBJ2-5, with D hard to call. This CDR3 comprises 15 residues. Germline CDR1 is SGHRS and CDR2 is YFSETQ. Trimming removed 5 bases from V and 5 bases from J, with 19 bases in between. CDR3 sequence (DNA): TGCGCCAGCAGTTTCCCGGGCTCAGCACGGGAGACCCAGTACTTC. Protein product: CASSFPGSARETQYF.

Ten or more counts support this clonotype. V and J are TRBV20-1 and TRBJ2-3, with 12 bases matching TRBD2. The CDR3 is 15 amino acids. The V segment lost 2 bases and the J segment 4 bases; nucleotides outside the gene matches: 4. Germline V CDR1 and CDR2: DFQATT, SNEGSKA (reference sequence). CDR3 loop: CSARLAGGRADTQYF. In DNA form, the CDR3 reads TGCAGTGCTAGACTAGCGGGGGGGCGGGCAGATACGCAGTATTTT.

The chain has TRBV29-1 and TRBJ2-3; 8 bases fit TRBD2. The CDR3 consists of 13 residues. From germline, CDR1 is SQVTM and CDR2 ANQGSEA. Losses at the gene ends were 7 bases for V and 7 bases for J; bases not matched to a gene: 10. This CDR3 reads CSATSTSGHTQYF. CDR3 nucleotides: TGCAGCGCCACCTCTACTAGCGGCCATACGCAGTATTTT.

This clonotype appeared many times. The V call is TRBV5-1, the J call TRBJ2-5; 8 positions match TRBD2. J lost 0 bases, V lost 4 bases, and 11 bases had no gene match. The CDR3 is 17 amino acids. CDR1 and CDR2 from the germline V gene are SGHRS and YFSETQ. The CDR3 reads CASSRLGGVTYQETQYF. The DNA for the CDR3 is TGCGCCAGCAGCCGCCTCGGGGGGGTTACGTACCAAGAGACCCAGTACTTC.

In its sample, this clonotype was seen many times. The chain carries TRBV2 and TRBJ2-3, with a tentative D call TRBD2 (5 bases). Germline CDR1 reads SNHLY; CDR2 reads FYNNEI. V lost 3 bases and J 3 bases, leaving 10 bases between the germline ends. This CDR3 has 14 residues. CDR3 nucleotide sequence: TGTGCCAGCAGTGAGGTGACTATTACAGATACGCAGTATTTT. Protein sequence: CASSEVTITDTQYF.

This clonotype has a count of ten or more. This sequence joins TRBV6-2 or TRBV6-3 and TRBJ1-1; D remains ambiguous. The germline gives CDR1 MNHEY, CDR2 SVGEGT. V lost 2 bases and J lost 5, with 15 bases in between. This CDR3 has 15 residues. CDR3 in DNA: TGTGCCAGCAGTTACGGAGCTGGACGGGTTACTGAAGCTTTCTTT. Translation: CASSYGAGRVTEAFF.

This clonotype was detected ten times or more. The rearrangement uses TRBV5-1 and TRBJ2-3; 8 nucleotides align to TRBD2. Germline CDR1 and CDR2: SGHRS and YFSETQ. J was trimmed by 6 bases and V by 3 bases; bases with no gene match: 9. CDR3 length: 15 residues. The CDR3 loop reads CASSSGLARWDTQYF. CDR3 coding DNA: TGCGCCAGCAGCTCCGGACTAGCCCGTTGGGATACGCAGTATTTT. Combining the CDR3 with reference TRBV5-1 and TRBJ2-3 gives the whole variable domain KAGVTQTPRYLIKTRGQQVTLSCSPISGHRSVSWYQQTPGQGLQFLFEYFSETQRNKGNFPGRFSGRQFSNSRSEMNVSTLELGDSALYLCASSSGLARWDTQYFGPGTRLTVL.

The sample holds a few counts of this clonotype. The chain is built from TRBV7-6 and TRBJ2-2; D perhaps matches TRBD1 (5 bases). V was pared by 3 bases and J by 6 bases, with 11 bases between. The CDR3 runs to 14 residues. CDR1 is SGHVS and CDR2 is FNYEAQ in the germline V gene. This CDR3 reads CASSFSTEAGELFF. The CDR3 DNA reads TGTGCCAGCAGCTTCTCGACAGAGGCCGGGGAGCTGTTTTTT.

The chain carries TRBV28 and TRBJ1-1, with D unclear. Trimming left V 9 bases short and J 6 bases short, with 11 bases between. CDR1 and CDR2 (germline): MDHEN, SYDVKM. The CDR3 extends over 11 amino acids. The CDR3 nucleotides are TGTGCCAGGGACGGACTCTCTGAAGCTTTCTTT. Protein: CARDGLSEAFF.

Ten or more counts support this clonotype. This chain connects TRBV28 to TRBJ2-6, with 12 bases that match TRBD1. Germline CDR1 MDHEN, CDR2 SYDVKM. J was trimmed by 0 bases and V by 3 bases; bases with no gene match: 6. This CDR3 is 19 amino acids long. CDR3 sequence (DNA): TGTGCCAGCAGTTTGTCGGGGACAGGGGGCTTCTCTGGGGCCAACGTCCTGACTTTC. It specifies CASSLSGTGGFSGANVLTF.

The chain couples TRBV3-1 to TRBJ2-1; 7 bases align to TRBD2. V lost 0 bases, J lost 5 bases, and 7 bases stayed unmatched. Germline CDR1 and CDR2: LGHDT and YNNKEL (reference sequence). The CDR3 has 16 residues. The CDR3 coding sequence is TGTGCCAGCAGCCAAGATTGGGGCGGGGGTGACAATGAGCAGTTCTTC. This translates into CASSQDWGGGDNEQFF.

The rearrangement joins TRBV12-3 or TRBV12-4 to TRBJ2-5, with D perhaps being TRBD1 or TRBD2 (5 bases each). The CDR3 has 15 amino acids. V lost 5 bases and J 2 bases, leaving 15 bases between the germline ends. CDR3 loop: CASSPPGTAQETQYF. CDR3 in DNA: TGTGCCAGCAGTCCCCCCGGGACGGCTCAAGAGACCCAGTACTTC.

Concerning this clonotype: At one boundary the junction diverges from the germline segment, which might be a read error. The J gene is TRBJ2-1, the V gene TRBV11-2, with TRBD2 identical over 13 bases. In germline, CDR1 is SGHAT, CDR2 FQNNGV. CDR3 length: 15 residues. The CDR3 reads CTSSLGGTSGVEQFF. As DNA, the CDR3 is TGTACCAGCAGCTTAGGAGGGACTAGCGGGGTTGAGCAGTTCTTC.

This clonotype was seen repeatedly, ten times or more. The genes are TRBV27 and TRBJ1-5; no reliable D call. Germline assignment: CDR1 MNHEY and CDR2 SMNVEV (reference sequence). Trimming removed 2 bases at V and 0 bases at J, with 8 bases between. There are 15 residues in the CDR3. CDR3 bases: TGTGCCAGCAGTTTAACCAGAAGTAGCAATCAGCCCCAGCATTTT. Protein sequence: CASSLTRSSNQPQHF.

The table lists this clonotype with many counts. The gene calls are TRBV28 and TRBJ1-6; D unresolved. Per germline, CDR1 MDHEN and CDR2 SYDVKM. CDR3 size: 15 residues. With 2 bases removed from V and 4 bases from J, the gap between germline ends came to 9 bases. DNA of the CDR3: TGTGCCAGCAGTTTAGGACTGCAATATAATTCACCCCTCCACTTT. Its protein is CASSLGLQYNSPLHF.

This clonotype came up many times. The J gene is TRBJ2-3, the V gene TRBV10-3; D unclear. The V gene's germline CDR1 is ENHRY and CDR2 SYGVKD. Deletions cut 3 bases from V and 4 bases from J, with 11 bases between. The CDR3 consists of 14 residues. CDR3 protein: CAISEGQWADTQYF. CDR3 nucleotides: TGTGCCATCAGTGAAGGCCAGTGGGCAGATACGCAGTATTTT.

This clonotype has at least ten counts. The chain has TRBV10-3 and TRBJ1-2; TRBD1 is a possible D gene (6 bases). V lost 6 bases to trimming and J lost 5 bases, with 10 bases between them. The CDR3 contains 12 residues. CDR1 and CDR2 from the germline V gene are ENHRY and SYGVKD. In DNA, the CDR3 is TGTGCCATCAGGCCCCAGGGGTATGGCTACACCTTC. Its translation is CAIRPQGYGYTF.